These 17 T cell receptor beta chains originate from one sample sequenced in a study of shared clonotypes between healthy human individuals. Naive CD8 cells lacked CD45RO and underwent positive selection for CCR7, leaving out terminally differentiated effector memory CD45RA+ cells. Only in-frame clones appear in the TCRdb table, and some are missing; sequencing was by immunoSEQ multiplex PCR. The sample lists about 2,200,000 clones; about 92% were seen once. Sequencing was performed on naive CD8+ T cells from PBMCs. These receptor sequences come from a man aged 18 to 29 in good health. Some clones in this sample may be carry-over from other donors' samples.

The chain has TRBV28 and TRBJ1-2; 9 bases align to TRBD1. Germline trimming cut 3 bases from V and 7 bases from J; bases unmatched to any gene: 15. CDR3 size: 17 residues. CDR1 is MDHEN, CDR2 SYDVKM, per germline. The CDR3 DNA reads as TGTGCCAGCAGTTTTCGAGGACAGGGGTTACTATATGGTGGCTACACCTTC. Its translation: CASSFRGQGLLYGGYTF.

The chain joins TRBV11-2 to TRBJ2-1; D possibly corresponds to TRBD2 (6 bases). The V and J ends lost 6 bases and 0 bases respectively, with 15 bases between them. The CDR3 spans 16 residues. From germline, CDR1 is SGHAT and CDR2 FQNNGV. DNA of the CDR3: TGTGCCAGCAGGTTGCCGGGACTCCTCTCCTACAATGAGCAGTTCTTC. Translated, it gives CASRLPGLLSYNEQFF.

This clone was found once. This sequence joins TRBV21-1 and TRBJ2-5; the listed D gene, TRBD2, was not tested against the DNA. TRBV21-1 is a listed pseudogene. CDR3 size: 15 residues. The CDR3 loop reads CASSNTSGVGGTQYF. The CDR3 DNA reads TGTGCCAGCAGCAACACTAGCGGAGTGGGGGGGACCCAGTACTTC.

V usage is TRBV5-1 and J usage is TRBJ2-7; TRBD1 might be the D (6 bases). This CDR3 region has 17 residues. V was trimmed by 3 bases and J by 2 bases, leaving 21 bases between them. Germline CDR1 and CDR2: SGHRS and YFSETQ. The CDR3 DNA sequence: TGCGCCAGCAGCTCGGTCCCCCAGGGGCCCGTACCCTACGAGCAGTACTTC. Translated: CASSSVPQGPVPYEQYF.

This sequence joins TRBV21-1 and TRBJ2-7; TRBD2, the D gene given by the table, was not confirmed from the DNA. TRBV21-1 is a listed pseudogene. CDR3 length: 12 residues. The CDR3 loop is CASSKGDWEQYF. The CDR3, as DNA: TGTGCCAGCAGCAAAGGGGACTGGGAGCAGTACTTC.

This chain links TRBV27 with TRBJ2-7; TRBD2 might be the D (5 bases). The CDR3 is 13 residues long. The ends were cut back, 4 bases at V and 3 bases at J, with 10 bases in the middle. Germline CDR1 MNHEY, CDR2 SMNVEV (reference sequence). CDR3 bases: TGTGCCAGCAGTTCCGCAGCGGACTACGAGCAGTACTTC. Translating it yields CASSSAADYEQYF.

This clone was detected a few times. The chain uses TRBV27 and TRBJ1-4; D is ambiguous. CDR1 is MNHEY and CDR2 is SMNVEV in the germline V gene (reference sequence). The germline V and J ends were trimmed by 6 bases and 6 bases, with 11 bases remaining between them. The CDR3 length is 13 residues. CDR3 region: CASRGWEHEKLFF. CDR3 DNA: TGTGCCAGCAGGGGATGGGAGCATGAAAAACTGTTTTTT.

Of note for this clone: Other DNA sequences in this specimen translate into the identical CDR3. V and J are TRBV27 and TRBJ2-7; 8 bases line up with TRBD2. The CDR3 is made up of 13 amino acids. J was trimmed by 4 bases and V by 3 bases; bases with no gene match: 2. The germline CDR1 and CDR2 sequences are MNHEY and SMNVEV (reference sequence). CDR3 region: CASSLGLVYEQYF. CDR3 DNA sequence: TGTGCCAGCAGTTTGGGACTAGTATACGAGCAGTACTTC.

V usage is TRBV10-1 and J usage is TRBJ2-1; 9 bases fit TRBD2. Germline V CDR1 and CDR2: WNHNN, SYGVQD (reference sequence). The trim removed 3 bases at V and 6 bases at J, leaving 12 bases unmatched. This CDR3 has 17 amino acids. The CDR3 coding sequence is TGCGCCAGCAGTGACCCTCCCCTAGCGGGAAAGGGCAATGAGCAGTTCTTC. It codes for CASSDPPLAGKGNEQFF.

This rearrangement joins TRBV9 to TRBJ2-1; 14 bases agree with TRBD2. The CDR3 is 16 residues long. Germline V lookup: CDR1 SGDLS, CDR2 YYNGEE. V was clipped by 2 bases and J by 6 bases; unmatched bases: 4. The CDR3: CASSVRLAGGFNEQFF. DNA for the CDR3: TGTGCCAGCAGCGTTCGACTAGCGGGAGGGTTCAATGAGCAGTTCTTC.

A few counts support this clone. V and J are TRBV4-1 and TRBJ2-2, with 7 bases matching TRBD1. The CDR3 contains 18 residues. Trimming took 2 bases from V and 4 from J; bases not matched to a gene: 13. Germline values: CDR1 MGHRA, CDR2 YSYEKL. In nucleotides, the CDR3 is TGCGCCAGCAGCCAACAAACTCGGGACAGTATAATCACCGGGGAGCTGTTTTTT. Its protein product is CASSQQTRDSIITGELFF.

This clone was detected once. V gene TRBV27 combines with J gene TRBJ1-2; no reliable D call. The CDR3 loop spans 11 amino acids. Trimming took 10 bases from V and 5 from J, leaving 11 bases between them. CDR1 is MNHEY and CDR2 is SMNVEV in the germline V gene (reference sequence). This chain's CDR3 is CATQSWYGYTF. In DNA form, the CDR3 reads TGTGCCACCCAAAGCTGGTATGGCTACACCTTC.

The V gene is TRBV6-5, the J gene TRBJ2-4; the D gene is possibly TRBD2 (6 bases). Germline V gene sequence: CDR1 MNHEY, CDR2 SVGAGI. The CDR3 runs 15 residues. V lost 6 bases and J lost 8, with 20 bases in between. Here the CDR3 DNA reads TGTGCCAGCAGGACCCTGAAAAGGGAGGTTGACATTCAGTACTTC. Protein sequence: CASRTLKREVDIQYF.

The rearrangement joins TRBV5-1 to TRBJ1-1; a possible D gene is TRBD1 (5 bases). CDR1 is SGHRS, CDR2 YFSETQ, per germline. Trimming took 1 base from V and 0 from J, leaving 10 bases between them. The CDR3 contains 15 residues. The CDR3 spells CASSLRTGVNTEAFF. CDR3 sequence (DNA): TGCGCCAGCAGCTTGAGAACGGGGGTGAACACTGAAGCTTTCTTT.

The chain couples TRBV7-9 to TRBJ2-5; D ambiguous. V lost 5 bases and J lost 5, with 9 bases in between. This CDR3 has 12 amino acids. Per germline, CDR1 SEHNR and CDR2 FQNEAQ (reference sequence). The CDR3: CASSRIGETQYF. In nucleotides, the CDR3 is TGTGCCAGCAGCCGAATTGGGGAGACCCAGTACTTC.

V usage is TRBV6-6 and J usage is TRBJ1-1, with 8 bases lining up with TRBD1. The CDR3 length is 13 residues. J gave up 0 bases and V 8 bases, and 2 bases lay outside the gene matches. Per the germline V gene, CDR1 is MNHNY and CDR2 is SVGAGI (reference sequence). CDR3 sequence (DNA): TGTGCCAGCCGACAGGGGATGAACACTGAAGCTTTCTTT. As protein: CASRQGMNTEAFF.

The chain recombines TRBV6-6 with TRBJ2-7; D is possibly TRBD1 (6 bases). V gave up 4 bases and J gave up 2 bases, with 12 bases separating them. The CDR3 has 14 amino acids. Germline V gene lookup returns CDR1 MNHNY and CDR2 SVGAGI (reference sequence). The CDR3 bases are TGTGCCAGCAGTTCCTGGACAGTCACCTACGAGCAGTACTTC. Translating gives CASSSWTVTYEQYF.